A few counts support the clone carrying this T cell receptor beta chain. No antigen is known for it. This sample is part of a study of beta chain features in type 1 diabetes. The CDR3 loop spans 16 amino acids. CDR1 and CDR2 (germline): LGHNA, YSLEER. V lost 1 base, J lost 2 bases, and 4 bases stayed unmatched. Points from the study as a whole: Patients' naive, central memory and Treg TCRB repertoires seemed closer to one another than those of healthy donors.

Sequenced material consisted of expressed TCRB transcripts (all of the isolated RNA was reverse transcribed). Clones were read by immunoSEQ multiplex PCR, and TCRdb kept only the in-frame ones, dropping some. The sample lists approximately 300,000 clones; more than 9.5% were seen once. V gene TRBV4-3 combines with J gene TRBJ2-3; 9 nucleotides agree with TRBD2. This receptor was taken from a woman aged 25 to 39 in good health. Source material: naive CD4+ T cells from blood. In DNA form, the CDR3 reads TGCGCCAGCAGCCAAGTAGCGGGAGCCCCCACAGATACGCAGTATTTT. It yields the protein CASSQVAGAPTDTQYF.